The 7 T cell receptor beta chains presented below share a single source sample, sequenced in a study of blood T cell repertoires in COVID-19. Sequencing was performed with immunoSEQ multiplex PCR; in TCRdb, only in-frame clones are kept and a portion is missing. The table has approximately 170,000 clones, approximately 89% seen once. Material for sequencing was PBMCs or T cells enriched from blood (not recorded which). The receptors shown here come from a woman aged 18-30 years who had recovered from COVID-19.

For this clone: The junction does not match germline at one end; this may be a read error. V gene TRBV5-4 combines with J gene TRBJ2-4; 7 bases agree with TRBD1. The germline V gene has CDR1 SGHNT and CDR2 YYREEE (reference sequence). The CDR3 loop spans 13 amino acids. This CDR3 is CASSSSGQLEVNF. The CDR3 bases are TGTGCCAGCAGCTCCTCGGGACAGTTGGAGGTGAACTTC.

The chain recombines TRBV2 with TRBJ1-1; TRBD1 matches 7 bases. V trimming: 6 bases; J trimming: 4 bases; junction bases outside the gene matches: 8. The CDR3 is 14 residues long. CDR1 and CDR2 (germline): SNHLY, FYNNEI. Here the CDR3 DNA reads TGTGCCAGCAGGGGCCCAGGGGGACCCACTGAAGCTTTCTTT. It specifies CASRGPGGPTEAFF.

The V call is TRBV30, the J call TRBJ1-6, with 7 bases identical to TRBD1. V trimming: 3 bases; J trimming: 2 bases; junction bases outside the gene matches: 4. This CDR3 spans 15 amino acids. Germline V gives CDR1 GTSNPN, CDR2 SVGIG (reference sequence). This chain's CDR3 is CAWRETGTYNSPLHF. The CDR3 DNA reads as TGTGCCTGGAGGGAGACAGGGACCTATAATTCACCCCTCCACTTT.

J is TRBJ1-1 and V is TRBV7-8; no clear D gene. Germline CDR1 and CDR2: SGHVS and FQNEAQ. This CDR3 is built from 13 residues. Trimming pared 8 bases from V and 3 bases from J, leaving 13 bases between. The CDR3: CASCRRRDTEAFF. Here the CDR3 DNA reads TGTGCCAGCTGCCGCAGGAGGGACACTGAAGCTTTCTTT.

V gene TRBV2 combines with J gene TRBJ2-7, with 7 bases lining up with TRBD1. Germline V CDR1 and CDR2: SNHLY, FYNNEI. The CDR3 has 16 amino acids. V lost 3 bases and J lost 0; bases outside the gene matches: 8. The CDR3 DNA follows: TGTGCCAGCAGTGACCCGGGACAGATGAGCTCCTACGAGCAGTACTTC. It translates to CASSDPGQMSSYEQYF.

This clone was detected once. The chain is built from TRBV18 and TRBJ2-3; possible D gene TRBD2, 5 bases. The V gene lost 0 bases and the J gene lost 2 bases, with 9 bases spanning the gap. Germline CDR1 reads KGHSH; CDR2 reads LQKENI. The CDR3 is made up of 15 amino acids. The DNA of the CDR3 is TGTGCCAGCTCACCACCGCGGGCTAACACAGATACGCAGTATTTT. Its translation is CASSPPRANTDTQYF.

This clone appeared once. The chain uses TRBV4-3 and TRBJ2-5, with 7 bases identical to TRBD2. J gave up 5 bases and V 0 bases, and 3 bases lay outside the gene matches. The germline gives CDR1 LGHNA, CDR2 YSLEER. This CDR3 region has 14 residues. The CDR3: CASSQEGGDETQYF. The CDR3 DNA follows: TGCGCCAGCAGCCAAGAGGGAGGGGACGAGACCCAGTACTTC.